These 28 T cell receptor beta chains share one sample of origin, sequenced in a study of T-cell reconstitution after alpha-beta-depleted transplantation in children. Researchers prepared the TCRbeta library using unique molecular identifiers, the study reports. TCRdb re-derived calls from the PCR reads in MiXCR, one entry per CDR3 protein. The sample contains 190,000 or so distinct CDR3 sequences, approximately 6.6% of which appear only once. Material: PBMCs from the stem cell graft donor, obtained from the stem cell graft. Source of these receptors: a human donor who donated a stem cell graft to a child with Wiskott-Aldrich syndrome.

This clonotype was observed at least ten times. This rearrangement joins TRBV20-1 to TRBJ2-7; TRBD1 or TRBD2 may be the D gene (7 bases each). Deletions cut 6 bases from V and 3 bases from J, with 18 bases between. The CDR3 spans 14 residues. The germline gives CDR1 DFQATT, CDR2 SNEGSKA (reference sequence). In DNA, the CDR3 is TGCAGTGCCAGGGGGGTAGCGGGCCTCTACGAGCAGTACTTC. Translation gives CSARGVAGLYEQYF.

This clonotype has only a few counts. V usage is TRBV6-5 and J usage is TRBJ1-1; the D gene is possibly TRBD1 (5 bases). CDR3 length: 14 residues. Per the germline V gene, CDR1 is MNHEY and CDR2 is SVGAGI. Trimming left V 8 bases short and J 4 bases short, with 17 bases between. The CDR3 bases are TGTGCCAGCTTCCCGTGGGGGGGAACCACTGAAGCTTTCTTT. This translates into CASFPWGGTTEAFF.

This clonotype was counted only a few times. V is TRBV9 and J is TRBJ2-7; D call uncertain. This CDR3 region has 12 residues. CDR1 is SGDLS, CDR2 YYNGEE, per germline. Trimming stripped 3 bases from V and 5 bases from J, with 9 bases between. For the CDR3, the DNA is TGTGCCAGCAGCGCCAATAGGGACGAGCAGTACTTC. Translation: CASSANRDEQYF. Supplemented by reference TRBV9 and TRBJ2-7, the full variable domain reads DSGVTQTPKHLITATGQRVTLRCSPRSGDLSVYWYQQSLDQGLQFLIQYYNGEERAKGNILERFSAQQFPDLHSELNLSSLELGDSALYFCASSANRDEQYFGPGTRLTVT.

The table lists this clonotype with many counts. The V call is TRBV7-2, the J call TRBJ1-5; tentative D call: TRBD1 (5 bases). The germline V gene has CDR1 SGHTA and CDR2 FQGNSA. This CDR3 is 15 amino acids long. The V end lost 4 bases, the J end lost 5 bases, and 15 bases lay between the germline ends. The CDR3 region has the DNA TGTGCCAGCAGCTCCAATCGGGGGGGGGATCAGCCCCAGCATTTT. It codes for CASSSNRGGDQPQHF. Supplemented by reference TRBV7-2 and TRBJ1-5, the full variable domain reads GAGVSQSPSNKVTEKGKDVELRCDPISGHTALYWYRQSLGQGLEFLIYFQGNSAPDKSGLPSDRFSAERTGGSVSTLTIQRTQQEDSAVYLCASSSNRGGDQPQHFGDGTRLSIL.

This clonotype appeared many times. The gene calls are TRBV7-2 and TRBJ2-7; 11 bases fit TRBD1. The CDR3 is 15 residues long. Germline V gene sequence: CDR1 SGHTA, CDR2 FQGNSA. Losses at the gene ends were 4 bases for V and 4 bases for J; bases not matched to a gene: 6. The CDR3 loop is CASSSGTGGLYEQYF. CDR3 DNA: TGTGCCAGCAGCTCAGGGACAGGGGGTTTATACGAGCAGTACTTC.

The chain combines TRBV5-1 with TRBJ2-7; D possibly corresponds to TRBD1 (6 bases). Germline V gene data show CDR1 as SGHRS and CDR2 as YFSETQ. The V end lost 7 bases, the J end lost 7 bases, and 27 bases lay between the germline ends. This CDR3 contains 16 residues. The CDR3 sequence: CASAPPEQGPRLEQYF. For the CDR3, the DNA is TGCGCCAGCGCCCCACCCGAACAGGGCCCCCGTCTGGAGCAGTACTTC.

This clonotype occurred many times. The J gene is TRBJ1-2, the V gene TRBV29-1; 10 bases match TRBD1. This CDR3 comprises 14 residues. The germline V gene encodes CDR1 SQVTM and CDR2 ANQGSEA. V gave up 7 bases and J gave up 3 bases; unmatched junction bases: 8. CDR3 nucleotide sequence: TGCAGCGCCGGGACAGGGGAGGCGTACTATGGCTACACCTTC. Protein product: CSAGTGEAYYGYTF.

This clonotype was counted ten times or more. The gene calls are TRBV6-1 and TRBJ1-2; D not certain. V was clipped by 4 bases and J by 0 bases, with 21 bases between them. The CDR3 covers 18 residues. Germline-derived CDR1 and CDR2 are MNHNS and SASEGT. Here the CDR3 DNA reads TGTGCCAGCAGTGCGGGTGTTCTAATAGGGAAGACTAACTATGGCTACACCTTC. Its translation: CASSAGVLIGKTNYGYTF.

At least ten counts were recorded for this clonotype. The rearrangement uses TRBV5-5 and TRBJ2-5; no clear D gene. The V gene's germline CDR1 is SGHKS and CDR2 YYEKEE (reference sequence). With 2 bases removed from V and 12 bases from J, the gap between germline ends came to 11 bases. The CDR3 is made up of 11 amino acids. This CDR3 is CASSFHAVEYF. CDR3 DNA: TGTGCCAGCAGCTTTCATGCGGTTGAGTACTTC. The whole variable domain, remainder taken from reference TRBV5-5 and TRBJ2-5, is DAGVTQSPTHLIKTRGQQVTLRCSPISGHKSVSWYQQVLGQGPQFIFQYYEKEERGRGNFPDRFSARQFPNYSSELNVNALLLGDSALYLCASSFHAVEYFGPGTRLLVL.

This clonotype was counted at least ten times. The chain employs TRBV4-1 and TRBJ2-7; no firm D call. The CDR3 is 15 amino acids. Trimming cost V 0 bases and J 0 bases, with 9 bases left between them. Germline values: CDR1 MGHRA, CDR2 YSYEKL. CDR3 sequence reads: CASSQDWQSSYEQYF. The CDR3 coding sequence is TGCGCCAGCAGCCAAGATTGGCAGTCCTCCTACGAGCAGTACTTC.

Ten or more counts support this clonotype. The rearrangement uses TRBV24-1 and TRBJ1-2; D is unresolved. Per the germline V gene, CDR1 is KGHDR and CDR2 is SFDVKD. The CDR3 extends over 14 amino acids. Between the trimmed V and J ends, which lost 3 bases and 7 bases, there was a span of 14 bases. The CDR3 loop reads CATSDTGREGGYTF. DNA of the CDR3: TGTGCCACCAGTGATACCGGGCGGGAGGGTGGCTACACCTTC.

The chain is built from TRBV29-1 and TRBJ2-6, with D tentatively TRBD1 or TRBD2 (5 bases each). V was trimmed by 4 bases and J by 0 bases, leaving 7 bases between them. Germline V gene sequence: CDR1 SQVTM, CDR2 ANQGSEA. The CDR3 runs 14 residues. The CDR3 is CSVGGGSGANVLTF. The DNA of the CDR3 is TGCAGCGTTGGTGGGGGCTCTGGGGCCAACGTCCTGACTTTC. Full variable domain (outside the CDR3, taken from reference TRBV29-1 and TRBJ2-6): SAVISQKPSRDICQRGTSLTIQCQVDSQVTMMFWYRQQPGQSLTLIATANQGSEATYESGFVIDKFPISRPNLTFSTLTVSNMSPEDSSIYLCSVGGGSGANVLTFGAGSRLTVL.

This clonotype was seen ten or more times. This sequence joins TRBV7-2 and TRBJ2-7; D is uncertain. The CDR3 contains 13 residues. The V gene's germline CDR1 is SGHTA and CDR2 FQGNSA. V lost 1 base, J lost 4 bases, and 8 bases lay in between. CDR3 region: CASSLGSAYEQYF. The CDR3 region has the DNA TGTGCCAGCAGCTTAGGATCGGCGTACGAGCAGTACTTC.

This clonotype came up a few times. The V call is TRBV7-9, the J call TRBJ2-1; TRBD2 is a possible D gene (5 bases). Germline V gene data show CDR1 as SEHNR and CDR2 as FQNEAQ (reference sequence). CDR3 length equals 15 residues. Trimming cost V 2 bases and J 4 bases, with 12 bases left between them. CDR3 sequence reads: CASSLNSGRYNEQFF. CDR3 bases: TGTGCCAGCAGCTTAAACAGCGGCCGGTACAATGAGCAGTTCTTC.

CDR3 protein: CAAEDRATDTQYF. DNA of the CDR3: TGTGCAGCCGAGGACAGGGCCACAGATACGCAGTATTTT. The V and J genes are TRBV7-9 and TRBJ2-3; 8 nucleotides match TRBD1. The CDR3 is 13 amino acids. Germline CDR1 SEHNR, CDR2 FQNEAQ (reference sequence).

This clonotype was observed a single time. The chain employs TRBV7-2 and TRBJ2-1; TRBD2 matches 14 bases. CDR3 size: 16 residues. Trimming took 2 bases from V and 10 from J; bases not matched to a gene: 7. In germline, CDR1 is SGHTA, CDR2 FQGNSA. CDR3 DNA: TGTGCCAGCAGCTTATTTAAGGGACTAGCGGGAGTAGAGCAGTTCTTC. This translates into CASSLFKGLAGVEQFF.

This clonotype has ten or more counts. This chain uses TRBV12-3 or TRBV12-4 with TRBJ1-2; 9 bases are shared with TRBD1. This CDR3 is 14 amino acids long. J lost 6 bases, V lost 3 bases, and 5 bases had no gene match. The CDR3 here is CASSLAGTGNGYTF. The CDR3 region has the DNA TGTGCCAGCAGTTTGGCCGGGACAGGGAATGGCTACACCTTC.

This clonotype occurred many times. V gene TRBV20-1 combines with J gene TRBJ1-1; perhaps TRBD1 as D (5 bases). V was cut by 3 bases and J by 5 bases, with 16 bases left in between. The CDR3 has 14 amino acids. Germline V gives CDR1 DFQATT, CDR2 SNEGSKA (reference sequence). DNA of the CDR3: TGCAGTGCTAGCCGATCTACAGGTGGAACTGAAGCTTTCTTT. Translated, it gives CSASRSTGGTEAFF.

This clonotype was seen at least ten times. The CDR3 reads CASSLGGSDLTDTQYF. The CDR3 nucleotides read TGCGCCAGCAGCTTGGGAGGTTCCGACTTGACAGATACGCAGTATTTT. The chain joins TRBV5-1 to TRBJ2-3; D remains unclear. CDR1 SGHRS and CDR2 YFSETQ come from the germline V gene. V was pared by 0 bases and J by 3 bases, with 14 bases between. This CDR3 comprises 16 residues.

This chain links TRBV11-2 with TRBJ2-3; D is possibly TRBD1 or TRBD2 (5 bases each). CDR3 length: 13 residues. V lost 5 bases to trimming and J lost 7 bases, with 13 bases between them. Germline V gene data show CDR1 as SGHAT and CDR2 as FQNNGV. CDR3 residues: CASSPSGRNTQYF. For the CDR3, the DNA is TGTGCCAGCAGCCCTTCGGGGCGAAATACGCAGTATTTT.

This clonotype was counted ten times or more. This chain links TRBV7-3 with TRBJ2-1, with TRBD2 matching 8 bases. V shed 5 bases, J shed 4 bases, and the junction held 25 bases outside the gene matches. Germline V lookup: CDR1 SGHTA, CDR2 FQGTGA. The CDR3 is made up of 21 amino acids. CDR3 region: CASSLYPAGEFTTSLYNEQFF. The CDR3 DNA follows: TGTGCCAGCAGCCTCTACCCAGCGGGAGAATTTACCACAAGCCTATACAATGAGCAGTTCTTC.

There are many counts of this clonotype. This chain connects TRBV15 to TRBJ2-7; D uncertain. Between the trimmed V and J ends, which lost 2 bases and 2 bases, there was a span of 19 bases. The CDR3 length is 17 residues. The V gene's germline CDR1 is LNHNV and CDR2 YYDKDF (reference sequence). The DNA for the CDR3 is TGTGCCACCAGCAGAACCTCAGTGGGTTCGAGGACCTACGAGCAGTACTTC. This gives the protein CATSRTSVGSRTYEQYF.

This clonotype was recorded many times. The genes are TRBV24-1 and TRBJ2-1, with D possibly TRBD2 on 6 matching bases. V lost 5 bases and J 1 base, leaving 8 bases between the germline ends. The CDR3 spans 14 residues. Per the germline V gene, CDR1 is KGHDR and CDR2 is SFDVKD. CDR3 protein: CATSGSGSYNEQFF. For the CDR3, the DNA is TGTGCCACCAGTGGTAGCGGTTCCTACAATGAGCAGTTCTTC.

The V and J genes are TRBV7-2 and TRBJ2-2; the D gene is possibly TRBD1 (5 bases). The CDR3 runs to 15 residues. V lost 2 bases and J lost 6, with 13 bases in between. Germline V gene data show CDR1 as SGHTA and CDR2 as FQGNSA. The CDR3 is CASSLTTGPAGELFF. As DNA, the CDR3 is TGTGCCAGCAGCTTAACTACAGGACCTGCCGGGGAGCTGTTTTTT. Full variable domain (rest looked up from reference TRBV7-2 and TRBJ2-2): GAGVSQSPSNKVTEKGKDVELRCDPISGHTALYWYRQSLGQGLEFLIYFQGNSAPDKSGLPSDRFSAERTGGSVSTLTIQRTQQEDSAVYLCASSLTTGPAGELFFGEGSRLTVL.

This clonotype was seen repeatedly, ten times or more. The chain carries TRBV6-5 and TRBJ2-5; 10 bases are shared with TRBD2. The CDR3 is 15 residues long. J lost 7 bases, V lost 4 bases, and 9 bases had no gene match. Germline V CDR1 and CDR2: MNHEY, SVGAGI. The DNA of the CDR3 is TGTGCCAGCAGTTCTAGCGGGAGAGGCGGCGGGACCCAGTACTTC. Encoded protein: CASSSSGRGGGTQYF.

This clonotype was seen ten or more times. V is TRBV20-1 and J is TRBJ2-7, with D uncertain. Germline V gene sequence: CDR1 DFQATT, CDR2 SNEGSKA (reference sequence). This CDR3 has 13 residues. V dropped 0 bases and J dropped 1 base, with 7 bases sitting between them. The CDR3 region is CSAREHTSYEQYF. CDR3 DNA: TGCAGTGCTAGAGAGCACACATCCTACGAGCAGTACTTC.

This clonotype was counted ten times or more. The chain carries TRBV5-6 and TRBJ2-6; D not resolved. CDR1 is SGHDT and CDR2 is YYEEEE in the germline V gene. V lost 1 base, J lost 1 base, and 15 bases lay in between. This CDR3 comprises 18 residues. The CDR3 DNA reads as TGTGCCAGCAGCTTGATCCCTCGTGATAGGTCTGGGGCCAACGTCCTGACTTTC. This translates into CASSLIPRDRSGANVLTF.

This clonotype was seen ten or more times. V usage is TRBV12-3 or TRBV12-4 and J usage is TRBJ2-3, with TRBD2 matching 13 bases. After removal of 6 bases from V and 2 bases from J, the junction contained 2 bases not matched to a gene. The CDR3 contains 15 residues. The CDR3 loop reads CASRGTSGVTDTQYF. As DNA, the CDR3 is TGTGCCAGCAGGGGGACTAGCGGGGTCACAGATACGCAGTATTTT.